A selection of T cell receptor beta chains follows, all from one sample in a study of blood T cell repertoires in COVID-19. Profiling relied on immunoSEQ multiplex PCR, and the TCRdb table lists in-frame clones only, not all of them. The sample contains over 200,000 clones, 65% to 90% of which appear only once. The sequencing input was peripheral blood. The receptors here all came from a human donor in a cohort sampled during active COVID-19. CDR3s include the opening cysteine and the closing phenylalanine or tryptophan. Fields, in order: clone size, V gene, D gene, J gene, CDR3 protein, CDR3 DNA. D genes are given only for firm matches. Rows may omit the clone size; those that give it use once, few, many or a size class.

NA	TRBV5-1	NA	TRBJ2-5	CASNDTYQETQYF	TGCGCCAGCAATGACACCTACCAAGAGACCCAGTACTTC
NA	TRBV3-1/TRBV3-2	TRBD1	TRBJ1-2	CASSHLDRGYGYTF	TGTGCCAGCAGCCACCTTGACAGGGGTTATGGCTACACCTTC
NA	TRBV3-1/TRBV3-2	NA	TRBJ2-1	CASSQGRGRNEQFF	TGTGCCAGCAGCCAGGGCAGGGGAAGGAATGAGCAGTTCTTC
NA	TRBV5-1	TRBD2	TRBJ2-7	CASSVLSGTSGRSSYEQYF	TGCGCCAGCAGCGTGCTTTCCGGGACTAGCGGGAGATCCAGCTACGAGCAGTACTTC
NA	TRBV6-1	NA	TRBJ2-7	CASSEAPVEQYF	TGTGCCAGCAGTGAAGCTCCGGTCGAGCAGTACTTC
NA	TRBV18	TRBD2	TRBJ2-5	CASSSLVLAGETQYF	TGTGCCAGCTCATCCTTGGTGCTAGCGGGAGAGACCCAGTACTTC
NA	TRBV4-1	NA	TRBJ1-1	CASSQVGLRGPEAFF	TGCGCCAGCAGCCAAGTGGGCCTGCGGGGACCTGAAGCTTTCTTT
once	TRBV19	NA	TRBJ1-4	CASNDQSFRDPGHNEKLFF	TGTGCCAGTAACGACCAGTCTTTCCGAGACCCGGGACATAATGAAAAACTGTTTTTT
NA	TRBV5-4	NA	TRBJ1-1	CASSLARRNTEAFF	TGTGCCAGCAGCTTAGCGCGTCGGAACACTGAAGCTTTCTTT
NA	TRBV19	TRBD2	TRBJ2-2	CASRTRIVPLTGELFF	TGTGCCAGTCGGACTAGGATTGTACCCTTGACCGGGGAGCTGTTTTTT
NA	TRBV28	NA	TRBJ2-7	CASSALAIYEQYF	TGTGCCAGCAGTGCCCTAGCGATCTACGAGCAGTACTTC
NA	TRBV3-1/TRBV3-2	NA	TRBJ2-1	CASSRRDSSYNEQFF	TGTGCCAGCAGCCGCCGGGACTCCTCCTACAATGAGCAGTTCTTC